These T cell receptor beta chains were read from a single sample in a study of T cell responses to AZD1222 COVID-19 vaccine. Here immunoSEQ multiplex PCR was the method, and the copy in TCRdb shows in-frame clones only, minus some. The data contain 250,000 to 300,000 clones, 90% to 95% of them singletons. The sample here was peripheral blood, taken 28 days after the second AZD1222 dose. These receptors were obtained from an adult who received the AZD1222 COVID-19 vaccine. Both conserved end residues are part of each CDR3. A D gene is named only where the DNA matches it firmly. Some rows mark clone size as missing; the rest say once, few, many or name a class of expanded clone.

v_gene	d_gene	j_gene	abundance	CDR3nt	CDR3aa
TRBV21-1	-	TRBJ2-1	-	TGTGCCAGCAGCACCATGGACCGACTATACAATGAGCAGTTCTTC	CASSTMDRLYNEQFF
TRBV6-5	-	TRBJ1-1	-	TGTGCCAGCACCAACTGGGGGAGGACTGAAGCTTTCTTT	CASTNWGRTEAFF
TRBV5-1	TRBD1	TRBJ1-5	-	TGCGCCAGCAGCTGGGGACAGGGAGATCAGCCCCAGCATTTT	CASSWGQGDQPQHF
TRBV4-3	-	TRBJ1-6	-	TGCGCCAGCAGCCAAGCTCCCCCTGGGGCAGGGAATTCACCCCTCCACTTT	CASSQAPPGAGNSPLHF
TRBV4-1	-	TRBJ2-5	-	TGCGCCAGCAGCCAAGATAACCGGGAGACCCAGTACTTC	CASSQDNRETQYF
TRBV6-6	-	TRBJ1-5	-	TGTGCCAGCAAATCAGTGGTCCTTGGGCAGCCCCAGCATTTT	CASKSVVLGQPQHF
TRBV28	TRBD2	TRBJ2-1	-	TGTGCCAGCACCCGGGGGGGGAGGGCCCGCGAGCAGTTCTTC	CASTRGGRAREQFF
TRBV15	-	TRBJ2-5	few	TGTGCCACCAGCAGAGTCGAGGTTAGGGAGACCCAGTACTTC	CATSRVEVRETQYF
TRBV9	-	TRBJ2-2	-	TGTGCCAGCAGCGTAGAACAGGCAGGCGGGGAGCTGTTTTTT	CASSVEQAGGELFF
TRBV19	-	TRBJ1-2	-	TGTGCCAGTAGTTACCAGATTAACTATGGCTACACCTTC	CASSYQINYGYTF
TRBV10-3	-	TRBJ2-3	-	TGTGCCATCAGTGAGTCGATGGGGACAGATACGCAGTATTTT	CAISESMGTDTQYF
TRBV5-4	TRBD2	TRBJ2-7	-	TGTGCCAGCAGCTCGCTAGCGGGAGGGCCGGGGTACGAGCAGTACTTC	CASSSLAGGPGYEQYF
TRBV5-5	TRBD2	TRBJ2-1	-	TGTGCCAGCAGCTTGGATGGGGGGACTAGCTACAATGAGCAGTTCTTC	CASSLDGGTSYNEQFF
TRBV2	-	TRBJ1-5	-	TGTGCCAGCAGTGAAACCCAACACTATAGCAATCAGCCCCAGCATTTT	CASSETQHYSNQPQHF
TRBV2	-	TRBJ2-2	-	TGTGCCAGCAAGTCAAAACTTTCGAACACCGGGGAGCTGTTTTTT	CASKSKLSNTGELFF
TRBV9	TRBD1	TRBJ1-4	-	TGTGCCAGCAGCTCCCAGGGGGCGGCTACTAATGAAAAACTGTTTTTT	CASSSQGAATNEKLFF